Reported below is one TCR beta chain. Antigen: not known. Primers: 60 Vbeta forward and 13 Jbeta reverse. In the original workflow: The authors later counted about 80 million unique TCR beta chains, some 12 million of them shared. Sequencing was performed with immunoSEQ multiplex PCR; in TCRdb, only in-frame clones are kept and a portion is missing. D and trimming come from the DNA, and the V and J calls and clone size come from that table. This table has more than 150,000 clones, roughly 87% appearing once. Looked up from germline, CDR1 is SNHLY and CDR2 is FYNNEI. J gave up 8 bases and V 6 bases, and 5 bases lay outside the gene matches. There are 13 residues in the CDR3. The data originate from a study of cytomegalovirus exposure and HLA in healthy donors. The study's findings and limits: A later analysis reportedly found that, within productive TCRs, an Asian-associated ancestry cluster had fewer N-insertions than the mean observed across the roughly 700 donors.

V and J are TRBV2 and TRBJ1-5; TRBD1 agrees at 9 bases. The origin of this receptor is a girl under two years old in good health and CMV-seronegative. Input material: PBMCs. DNA for the CDR3: TGTGCCAGCAGCCGGGACAGGGAAGAGCCCCAGCATTTT. Translating gives CASSRDREEPQHF.